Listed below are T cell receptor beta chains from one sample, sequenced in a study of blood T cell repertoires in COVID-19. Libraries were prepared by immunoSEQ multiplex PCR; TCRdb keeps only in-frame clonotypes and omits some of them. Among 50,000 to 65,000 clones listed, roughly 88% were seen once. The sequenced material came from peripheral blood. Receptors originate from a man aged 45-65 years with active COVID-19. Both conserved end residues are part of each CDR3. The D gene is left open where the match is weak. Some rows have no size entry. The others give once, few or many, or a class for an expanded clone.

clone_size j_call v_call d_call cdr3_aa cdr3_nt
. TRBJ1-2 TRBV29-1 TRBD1 CSVVGTGVLGYTF TGCAGCGTTGTAGGGACAGGGGTTCTAGGCTACACCTTC
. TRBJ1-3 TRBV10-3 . CAISDGQIPINTIYF TGTGCCATCAGTGACGGACAGATCCCAATAAACACCATATATTTT
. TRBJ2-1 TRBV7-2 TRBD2 CASSLGSGAGGSYNEQFF TGTGCCAGCAGCTTAGGAAGTGGAGCGGGGGGCTCCTACAATGAGCAGTTCTTC
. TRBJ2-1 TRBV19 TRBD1 CASGGQGDSNEQFF TGTGCCAGCGGCGGGCAGGGGGATTCCAATGAGCAGTTCTTC
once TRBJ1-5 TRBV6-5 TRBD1 CASSKGQGQPQHF TGTGCCAGCAGTAAGGGACAGGGCCAGCCCCAGCATTTT
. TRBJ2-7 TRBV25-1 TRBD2 CASRETGLAGRAYEQYF TGTGCCAGCAGAGAGACGGGACTAGCGGGGCGCGCCTACGAGCAGTACTTC
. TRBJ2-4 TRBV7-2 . CASSLGEAKNIQYF TGTGCCAGCAGCTTGGGAGAAGCCAAAAACATTCAGTACTTC
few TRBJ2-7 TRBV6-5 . CATQDSYSSYEQYF TGTGCCACCCAGGACAGTTACAGCTCCTACGAGCAGTACTTC
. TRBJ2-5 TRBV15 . CATSRSSQETQYF TGTGCCACCAGCAGGAGTAGCCAAGAGACCCAGTACTTC
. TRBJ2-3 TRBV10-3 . CAISLSTDTQYF TGTGCCATCAGTCTTAGCACAGATACGCAGTATTTT
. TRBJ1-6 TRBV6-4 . CASSEGEGNSPLHF TGTGCCAGCAGTGAAGGGGAGGGGAATTCACCCCTCCACTTT
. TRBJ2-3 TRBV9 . CASRAAPSTDTQYF TGTGCCAGCAGAGCGGCACCTAGCACAGATACGCAGTATTTT
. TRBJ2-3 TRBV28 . CASIASDTDTQYF TGTGCCAGCATAGCTAGCGACACAGATACGCAGTATTTT
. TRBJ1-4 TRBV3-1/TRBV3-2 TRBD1 CASSQVGQGSGKLFF TGTGCCAGCAGCCAAGTCGGACAGGGGAGCGGAAAACTGTTTTTT
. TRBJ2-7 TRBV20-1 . CSAIQGLKQYF TGCAGTGCTATACAGGGTCTCAAGCAGTACTTC
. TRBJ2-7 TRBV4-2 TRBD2 CASSQERREGGQYF TGTGCCAGCAGCCAAGAACGCCGGGAGGGGGGACAGTACTTC
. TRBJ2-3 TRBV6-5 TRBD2 CASNFTPGGTQYF TGTGCCAGCAACTTCACCCCGGGAGGTACGCAGTATTTT
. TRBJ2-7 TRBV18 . CASSPTGTLAQGQYF TGTGCCAGCTCACCAACCGGGACTCTCGCCCAGGGGCAGTACTTC
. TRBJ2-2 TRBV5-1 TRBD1 CASSGAGGTGELFF TGCGCCAGCAGCGGGGCAGGGGGCACCGGGGAGCTGTTTTTT
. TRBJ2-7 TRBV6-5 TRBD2 CASRGASGDYEQYF TGTGCCAGCAGGGGGGCTAGCGGGGACTACGAGCAGTACTTC
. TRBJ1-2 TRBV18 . CASSPYREGYTF TGTGCCAGCTCACCCTACAGGGAAGGCTACACCTTC
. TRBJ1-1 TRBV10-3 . CATALGERTEAFF TGTGCCACCGCGCTCGGGGAAAGGACTGAAGCTTTCTTT
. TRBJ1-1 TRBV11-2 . CASSRSGPPIEEAFF TGTGCCAGCAGCCGTAGCGGCCCACCGATAGAGGAAGCTTTCTTT
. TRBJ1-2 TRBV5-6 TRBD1 CASRTGGRGYTF TGTGCCAGCCGGACAGGGGGTCGGGGCTACACCTTC
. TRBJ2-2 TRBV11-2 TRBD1 CAGTGQPHTGELFF TGTGCCGGGACGGGACAGCCGCACACCGGGGAGCTGTTTTTT
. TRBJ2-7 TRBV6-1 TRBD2 CASSEARWIRTSGSYEQYF TGTGCCAGCAGTGAAGCGCGGTGGATTAGGACTAGCGGCTCCTACGAGCAGTACTTC
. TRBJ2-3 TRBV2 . CASSGGGGGRPTDTQYF TGTGCCAGCAGTGGAGGGGGCGGGGGGCGACCCACAGATACGCAGTATTTT
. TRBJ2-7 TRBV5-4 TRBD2 CASSLAGAGYEQYF TGTGCCAGCAGCTTAGCGGGGGCCGGCTACGAGCAGTACTTC
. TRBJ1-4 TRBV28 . CASQESQREATNEKLFF TGTGCCAGCCAGGAAAGCCAGAGGGAAGCAACTAATGAAAAACTGTTTTTT
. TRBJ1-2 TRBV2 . CATKAENNYGYTF TGTGCCACCAAAGCCGAAAATAACTATGGCTACACCTTC
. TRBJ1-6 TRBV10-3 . CAISEKTVTFNSPLHF TGTGCCATCAGTGAGAAAACAGTAACTTTTAATTCACCCCTCCACTTT
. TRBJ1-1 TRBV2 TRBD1 CASSPRGFSEAFF TGTGCCAGCAGTCCCAGGGGGTTTAGTGAAGCTTTCTTT
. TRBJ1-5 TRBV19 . CASSIQQGNNQPQHF TGTGCCAGTAGTATACAACAGGGCAACAATCAGCCCCAGCATTTT
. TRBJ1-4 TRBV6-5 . CASSRGTKRNEKLFF TGTGCCAGCAGTCGAGGGACAAAGCGGAACGAAAAACTGTTTTTT
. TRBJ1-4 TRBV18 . CASSPSTGTNEKLFF TGTGCCAGCTCACCCTCCACAGGGACTAATGAAAAACTGTTTTTT
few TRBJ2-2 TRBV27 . CASSVSRTDTGELFF TGTGCCAGCAGTGTGTCGAGAACGGACACCGGGGAGCTGTTTTTT
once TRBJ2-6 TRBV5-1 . CASSLGTYSGANVLTF TGCGCCAGCAGCTTGGGCACTTACTCTGGGGCCAACGTCCTGACTTTC
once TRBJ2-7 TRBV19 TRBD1 CASSRDRGPGGYEQYF TGTGCCAGTTCCCGGGACAGGGGTCCGGGGGGTTACGAGCAGTACTTC
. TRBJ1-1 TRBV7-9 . CASSDDGQGKIPFF TGTGCCAGCAGCGACGACGGGCAGGGGAAGATTCCTTTCTTT
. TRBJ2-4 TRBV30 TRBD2 CAWSIERGGNIQYF TGTGCCTGGAGTATCGAGCGGGGGGGAAACATTCAGTACTTC
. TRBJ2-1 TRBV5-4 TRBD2 CASSLNSGGWSYNEQFF TGTGCCAGCAGCTTGAATAGCGGGGGGTGGTCCTACAATGAGCAGTTCTTC
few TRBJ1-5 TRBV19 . CASSPRRDSNQPQHF TGTGCCAGTAGCCCACGGAGGGATAGCAATCAGCCCCAGCATTTT
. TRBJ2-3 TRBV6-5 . CASRRVQGDTQYF TGTGCCAGCCGTCGGGTCCAGGGGGATACGCAGTATTTT
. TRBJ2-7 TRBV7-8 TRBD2 CASSSKWRGEYEQYF TGTGCCAGCAGCTCCAAGTGGCGGGGGGAATACGAGCAGTACTTC
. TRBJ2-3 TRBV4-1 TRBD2 CASSQALADTQYF TGCGCCAGCAGCCAAGCCCTAGCGGACACGCAGTATTTT
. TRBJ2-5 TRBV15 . CATRGEVYQETQYF TGTGCCACCAGGGGTGAGGTGTACCAAGAGACCCAGTACTTC
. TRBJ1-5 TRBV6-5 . CASSSFGFSGQPQHF TGTGCCAGCAGTTCTTTTGGCTTTAGCGGGCAGCCCCAGCATTTT
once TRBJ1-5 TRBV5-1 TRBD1 CASSAGTGDGRNQPQHF TGCGCCAGCAGCGCCGGGACAGGAGACGGTCGCAATCAGCCCCAGCATTTT
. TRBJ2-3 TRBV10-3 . CAISRGARTDTQYF TGTGCCATCTCTCGGGGGGCCCGCACAGATACGCAGTATTTT
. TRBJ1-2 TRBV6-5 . CASSPDSPRSYGYTF TGTGCCAGCAGTCCGGACAGCCCTAGGTCCTATGGCTACACCTTC
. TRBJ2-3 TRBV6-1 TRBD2 CASSERSSGGRSDTQYF TGTGCCAGCAGTGAAAGGTCTAGCGGGGGCCGGAGTGATACGCAGTATTTT
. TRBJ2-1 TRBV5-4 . CASSSITGNEQFF TGTGCCAGCAGCTCGATTACAGGGAATGAGCAGTTCTTC
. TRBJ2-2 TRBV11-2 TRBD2 CASSVQRGRTGELFF TGTGCCAGCAGCGTACAGCGGGGGAGGACCGGGGAGCTGTTTTTT